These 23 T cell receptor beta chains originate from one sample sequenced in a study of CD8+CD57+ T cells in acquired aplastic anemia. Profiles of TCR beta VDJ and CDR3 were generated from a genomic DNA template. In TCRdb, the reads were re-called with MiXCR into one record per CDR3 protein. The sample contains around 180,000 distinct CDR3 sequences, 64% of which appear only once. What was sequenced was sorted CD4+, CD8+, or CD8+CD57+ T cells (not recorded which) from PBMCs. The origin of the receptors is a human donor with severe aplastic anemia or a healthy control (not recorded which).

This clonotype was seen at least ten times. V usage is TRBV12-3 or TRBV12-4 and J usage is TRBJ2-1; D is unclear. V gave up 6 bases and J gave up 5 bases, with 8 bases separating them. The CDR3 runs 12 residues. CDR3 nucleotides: TGTGCCAGCAGAAACAGAGACAATGAGCAGTTCTTC. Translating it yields CASRNRDNEQFF.

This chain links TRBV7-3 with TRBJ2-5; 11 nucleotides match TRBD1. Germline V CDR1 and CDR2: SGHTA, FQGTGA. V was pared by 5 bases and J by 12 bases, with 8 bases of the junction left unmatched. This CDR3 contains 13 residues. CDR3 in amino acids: CASSPGQGARKYF. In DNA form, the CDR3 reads TGTGCCAGCAGCCCCGGACAGGGGGCGCGGAAGTACTTC.

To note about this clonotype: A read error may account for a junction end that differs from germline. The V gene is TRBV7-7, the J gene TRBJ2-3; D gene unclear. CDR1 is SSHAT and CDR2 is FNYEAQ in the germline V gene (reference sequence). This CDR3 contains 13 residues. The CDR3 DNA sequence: TGTGCTAGCAGCCTTGGGGTTACTTCTTCGCAGTATTTT. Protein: CASSLGVTSSQYF.

The DNA of the CDR3 is TGTGCCAGCAGCCCTGGGCAGTTGCCCCAGCATTTT. Translated, it gives CASSPGQLPQHF. This chain joins TRBV7-2 and TRBJ1-5; D is unresolved. Between the trimmed V and J ends, which lost 5 bases and 9 bases, there was a span of 11 bases. The CDR3 runs 12 residues. Germline V lookup: CDR1 SGHTA, CDR2 FQGNSA.

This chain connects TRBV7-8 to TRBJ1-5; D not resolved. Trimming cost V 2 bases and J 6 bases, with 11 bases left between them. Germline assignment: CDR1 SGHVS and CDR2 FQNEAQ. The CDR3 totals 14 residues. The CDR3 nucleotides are TGTGCCAGCAGCTTATCGAGCAATCGTCAGCCCCAGCATTTT. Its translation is CASSLSSNRQPQHF.

The CDR3 nucleotides are TGCAGTGCCGGACTAGCGGCGAGCCACGAGCAGTACTTC. Its translation: CSAGLAASHEQYF. The V gene is TRBV20-1, the J gene TRBJ2-7; 10 bases align to TRBD2. After removal of 6 bases from V and 5 bases from J, the junction contained 7 bases not matched to a gene. CDR1 DFQATT and CDR2 SNEGSKA come from the germline V gene (reference sequence). The CDR3 runs 13 residues.

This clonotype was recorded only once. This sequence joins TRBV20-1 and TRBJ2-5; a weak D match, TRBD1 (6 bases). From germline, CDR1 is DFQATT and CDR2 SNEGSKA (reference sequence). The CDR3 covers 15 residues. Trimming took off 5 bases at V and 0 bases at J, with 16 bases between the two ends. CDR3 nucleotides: TGCAGTGCTTTCAGGGGCGGGTCGAACCAAGAGACCCAGTACTTC. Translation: CSAFRGGSNQETQYF.

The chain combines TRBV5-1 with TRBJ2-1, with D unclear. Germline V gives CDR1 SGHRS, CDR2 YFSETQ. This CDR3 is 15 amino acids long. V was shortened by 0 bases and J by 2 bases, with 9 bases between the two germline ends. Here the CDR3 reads CASSLAQAAYNEQFF. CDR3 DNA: TGCGCCAGCAGCTTGGCCCAGGCGGCCTACAATGAGCAGTTCTTC.

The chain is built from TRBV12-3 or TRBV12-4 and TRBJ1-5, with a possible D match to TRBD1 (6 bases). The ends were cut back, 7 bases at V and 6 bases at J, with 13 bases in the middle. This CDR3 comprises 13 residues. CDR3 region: CASIQQGGQPQHF. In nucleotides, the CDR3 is TGTGCCAGCATTCAACAGGGAGGTCAGCCCCAGCATTTT.

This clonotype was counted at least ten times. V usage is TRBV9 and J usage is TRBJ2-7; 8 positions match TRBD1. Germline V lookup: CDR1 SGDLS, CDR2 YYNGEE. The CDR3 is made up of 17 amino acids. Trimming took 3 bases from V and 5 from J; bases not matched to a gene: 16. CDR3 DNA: TGTGCCAGCAGCGACAACCCCTCAAGGACAGGGCTTGACGAGCAGTACTTC. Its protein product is CASSDNPSRTGLDEQYF.

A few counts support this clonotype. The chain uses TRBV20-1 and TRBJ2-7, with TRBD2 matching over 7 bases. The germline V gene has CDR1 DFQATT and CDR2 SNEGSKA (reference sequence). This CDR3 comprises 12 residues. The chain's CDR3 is CSTRGEGYEQYF. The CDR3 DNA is TGCAGCACCCGTGGGGAGGGCTACGAGCAGTACTTC.

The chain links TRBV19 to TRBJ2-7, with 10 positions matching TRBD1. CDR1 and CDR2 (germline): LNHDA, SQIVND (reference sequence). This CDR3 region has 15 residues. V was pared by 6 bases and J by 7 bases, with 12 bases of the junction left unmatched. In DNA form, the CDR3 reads TGTGCCAGTAGGCCGGGACAGGGGTCCTACAATGAGCAGTACTTC. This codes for CASRPGQGSYNEQYF. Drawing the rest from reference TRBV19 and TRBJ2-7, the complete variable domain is DGGITQSPKYLFRKEGQNVTLSCEQNLNHDAMYWYRQDPGQGLRLIYYSQIVNDFQKGDIAEGYSVSREKKESFPLTVTSAQKNPTAFYLCASRPGQGSYNEQYFGPGTRLTVT.

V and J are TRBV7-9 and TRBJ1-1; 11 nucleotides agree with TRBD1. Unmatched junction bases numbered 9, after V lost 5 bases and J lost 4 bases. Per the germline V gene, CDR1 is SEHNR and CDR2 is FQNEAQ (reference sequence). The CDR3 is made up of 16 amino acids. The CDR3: CASSHLGQGGITEAFF. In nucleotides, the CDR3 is TGTGCCAGCAGCCATTTGGGACAGGGGGGGATCACTGAAGCTTTCTTT.

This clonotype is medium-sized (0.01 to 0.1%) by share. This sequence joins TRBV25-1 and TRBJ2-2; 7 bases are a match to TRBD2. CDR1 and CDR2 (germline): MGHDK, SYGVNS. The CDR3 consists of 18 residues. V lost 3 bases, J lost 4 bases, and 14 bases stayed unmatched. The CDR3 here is CASSEALVAGHSTGELFF. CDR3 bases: TGTGCCAGCAGTGAGGCCTTAGTAGCGGGCCATTCCACCGGGGAGCTGTTTTTT.

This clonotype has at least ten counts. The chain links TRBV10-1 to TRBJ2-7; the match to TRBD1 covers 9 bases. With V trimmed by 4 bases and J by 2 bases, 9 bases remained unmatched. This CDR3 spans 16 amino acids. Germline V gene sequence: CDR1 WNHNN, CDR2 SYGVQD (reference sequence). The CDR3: CASSVPCWDRAYEQYF. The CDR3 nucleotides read TGCGCCAGCAGTGTTCCCTGCTGGGACAGGGCCTACGAGCAGTACTTC.

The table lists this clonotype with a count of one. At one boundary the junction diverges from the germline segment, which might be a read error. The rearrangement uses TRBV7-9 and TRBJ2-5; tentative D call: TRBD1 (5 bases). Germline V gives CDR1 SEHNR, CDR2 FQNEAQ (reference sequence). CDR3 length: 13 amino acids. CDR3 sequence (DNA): TGTGCCAGCAGCTTAGAAGGGGAAGAGACCCGGTACTTC. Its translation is CASSLEGEETRYF.

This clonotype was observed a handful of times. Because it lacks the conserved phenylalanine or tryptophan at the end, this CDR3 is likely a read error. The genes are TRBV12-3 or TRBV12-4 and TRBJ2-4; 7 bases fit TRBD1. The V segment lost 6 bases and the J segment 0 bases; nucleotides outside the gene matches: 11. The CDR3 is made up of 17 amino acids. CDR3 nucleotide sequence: TGTGCCAGCAGCGCCGGGACAGCTAGTCTAGCCAAAAACATTCAGTACTCC. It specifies CASSAGTASLAKNIQYS.

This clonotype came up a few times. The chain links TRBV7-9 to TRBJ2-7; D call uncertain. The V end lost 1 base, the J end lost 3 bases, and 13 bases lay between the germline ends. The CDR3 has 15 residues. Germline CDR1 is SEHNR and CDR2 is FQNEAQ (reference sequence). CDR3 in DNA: TGTGCCAGCAGCTTAGGGCCAGGCTTAGACTACGAGCAGTACTTC. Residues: CASSLGPGLDYEQYF.

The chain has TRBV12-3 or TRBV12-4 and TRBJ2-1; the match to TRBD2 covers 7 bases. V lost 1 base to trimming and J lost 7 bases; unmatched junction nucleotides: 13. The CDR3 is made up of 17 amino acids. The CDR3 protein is CASSLVAGTVERNEQFF. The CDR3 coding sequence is TGTGCCAGCAGTTTAGTAGCGGGTACGGTGGAAAGGAATGAGCAGTTCTTC.

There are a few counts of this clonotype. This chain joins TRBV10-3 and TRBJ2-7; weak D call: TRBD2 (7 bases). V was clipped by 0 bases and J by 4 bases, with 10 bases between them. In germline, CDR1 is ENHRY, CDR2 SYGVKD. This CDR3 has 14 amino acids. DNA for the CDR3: TGTGCCATCAGTGAGTCAGAGGGGGGGTACGAGCAGTACTTC. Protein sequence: CAISESEGGYEQYF.

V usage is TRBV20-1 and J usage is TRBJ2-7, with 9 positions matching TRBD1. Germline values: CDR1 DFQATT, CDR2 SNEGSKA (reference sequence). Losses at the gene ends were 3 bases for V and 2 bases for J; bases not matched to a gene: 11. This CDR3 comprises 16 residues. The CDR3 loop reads CSARDTMGQGPYEQYF. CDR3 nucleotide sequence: TGCAGTGCTAGGGATACTATGGGACAGGGACCCTACGAGCAGTACTTC.

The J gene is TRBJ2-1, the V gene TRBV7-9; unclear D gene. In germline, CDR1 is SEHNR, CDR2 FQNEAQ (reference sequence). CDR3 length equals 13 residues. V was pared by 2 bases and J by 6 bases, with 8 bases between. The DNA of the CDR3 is TGTGCCAGCAGCTTAAAAGGCCGCAATGAGCAGTTCTTC. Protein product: CASSLKGRNEQFF.

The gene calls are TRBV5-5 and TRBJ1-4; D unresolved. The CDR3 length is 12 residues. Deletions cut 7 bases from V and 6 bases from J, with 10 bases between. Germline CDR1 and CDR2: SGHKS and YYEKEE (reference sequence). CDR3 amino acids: CASPKRDEKLFF. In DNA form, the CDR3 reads TGTGCCAGCCCCAAAAGGGATGAAAAACTGTTTTTT.